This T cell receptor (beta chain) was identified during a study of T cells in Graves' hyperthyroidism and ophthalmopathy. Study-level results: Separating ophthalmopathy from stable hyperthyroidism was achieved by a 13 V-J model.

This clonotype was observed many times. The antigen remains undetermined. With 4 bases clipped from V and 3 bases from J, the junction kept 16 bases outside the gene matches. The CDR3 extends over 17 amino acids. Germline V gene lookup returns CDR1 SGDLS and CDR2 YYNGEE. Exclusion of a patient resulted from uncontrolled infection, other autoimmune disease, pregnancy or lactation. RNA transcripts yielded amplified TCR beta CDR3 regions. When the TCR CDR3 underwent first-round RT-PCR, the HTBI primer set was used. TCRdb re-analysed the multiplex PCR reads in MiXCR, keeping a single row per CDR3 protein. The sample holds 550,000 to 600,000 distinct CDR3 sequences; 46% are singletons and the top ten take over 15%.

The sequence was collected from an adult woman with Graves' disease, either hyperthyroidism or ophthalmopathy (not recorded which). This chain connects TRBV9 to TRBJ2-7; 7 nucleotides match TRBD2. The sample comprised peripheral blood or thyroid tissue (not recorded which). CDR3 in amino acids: CASSRTLQTSSDYEQYF. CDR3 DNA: TGTGCCAGCAGCCGTACCCTCCAGACTAGCTCCGACTACGAGCAGTACTTC. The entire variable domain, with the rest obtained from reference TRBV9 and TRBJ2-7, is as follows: DSGVTQTPKHLITATGQRVTLRCSPRSGDLSVYWYQQSLDQGLQFLIQYYNGEERAKGNILERFSAQQFPDLHSELNLSSLELGDSALYFCASSRTLQTSSDYEQYFGPGTRLTVT.